These T cell receptor beta chains were read from a single sample in a study of blood T cell repertoires in COVID-19. Profiling relied on immunoSEQ multiplex PCR, and the TCRdb table lists in-frame clones only, not all of them. The sample has about 170,000 clones; 79% are singletons. Material for sequencing was PBMCs or T cells enriched from blood (not recorded which). Every receptor here comes from a woman aged 65 to 85 in a cohort exposed to, infected with or recovered from COVID-19 (not recorded which). Both conserved end residues are part of each CDR3. Each record gives: CDR3 protein, J gene, V gene.

cdr3_aa: CASSARGASTGELFF
j_call: TRBJ2-2
v_call: TRBV4-1

cdr3_aa: CASSSPTVYSTEAFF
j_call: TRBJ1-1
v_call: TRBV28

cdr3_aa: CASSPSTAGEKLFF
j_call: TRBJ1-4
v_call: TRBV11-3

cdr3_aa: CASSPQQAESTGELFF
j_call: TRBJ2-2
v_call: TRBV18

cdr3_aa: CASSDLTGLERVDEQFF
j_call: TRBJ2-1
v_call: TRBV10-1

cdr3_aa: CASSRRQGGANYGYTF
j_call: TRBJ1-2
v_call: TRBV5-1

cdr3_aa: CASSPRGRRGYEQYF
j_call: TRBJ2-7
v_call: TRBV28

cdr3_aa: CASSELAPGELFF
j_call: TRBJ2-2
v_call: TRBV10-1

cdr3_aa: CASSLAVLAGSEELFF
j_call: TRBJ2-2
v_call: TRBV5-1

cdr3_aa: CASGGDSYTGELFF
j_call: TRBJ2-2
v_call: TRBV12-5

cdr3_aa: CASSLIPRPTVPEAFF
j_call: TRBJ1-1
v_call: TRBV7-8

cdr3_aa: CASSPLAGVNTGELFF
j_call: TRBJ2-2
v_call: TRBV18

cdr3_aa: CASSTMGRGTEAFF
j_call: TRBJ1-1
v_call: TRBV25-1

cdr3_aa: CASSAQNTEAFF
j_call: TRBJ1-1
v_call: TRBV2

cdr3_aa: CASSLALAGVSTDTQYF
j_call: TRBJ2-3
v_call: TRBV5-8

cdr3_aa: CASSLSGVDSPLHF
j_call: TRBJ1-6
v_call: TRBV11-1

cdr3_aa: CASSPGQWGSYEQYF
j_call: TRBJ2-7
v_call: TRBV7-3

cdr3_aa: CSVRDPGLAGVAYNEQFF
j_call: TRBJ2-1
v_call: TRBV29-1

cdr3_aa: CASRRSPSSYNEQFF
j_call: TRBJ2-1
v_call: TRBV7-8

cdr3_aa: CASSPDPERGYTF
j_call: TRBJ1-2
v_call: TRBV7-3

cdr3_aa: CASSPTGAVRYEQYF
j_call: TRBJ2-7
v_call: TRBV28

cdr3_aa: CASSFRGNTGELFF
j_call: TRBJ2-2
v_call: TRBV7-9

cdr3_aa: CASSPGVYNEQFF
j_call: TRBJ2-1
v_call: TRBV7-8

cdr3_aa: CASSQDTGLVQYF
j_call: TRBJ2-3
v_call: TRBV4-3

cdr3_aa: CASSPVGGRRGTQYF
j_call: TRBJ2-5
v_call: TRBV7-2

cdr3_aa: CASSPVAGVFAEAFF
j_call: TRBJ1-1
v_call: TRBV28

cdr3_aa: CASSPQGAEETQYF
j_call: TRBJ2-5
v_call: TRBV7-3

cdr3_aa: CASSPFYEGNEQFF
j_call: TRBJ2-1
v_call: TRBV7-9

cdr3_aa: CASSGQLIATNEKLFF
j_call: TRBJ1-4
v_call: TRBV6-1

cdr3_aa: CASSEGRNRELFF
j_call: TRBJ2-2
v_call: TRBV27

cdr3_aa: CASSDRAMLQHF
j_call: TRBJ1-5
v_call: TRBV2

cdr3_aa: CASSLGPTGEQYF
j_call: TRBJ2-7
v_call: TRBV5-6

cdr3_aa: CASSLTVGRLSNEKLFF
j_call: TRBJ1-4
v_call: TRBV7-9

cdr3_aa: CASSGPGGTQVEQYF
j_call: TRBJ2-7
v_call: TRBV28

cdr3_aa: CASSLGPGPFLGPQETQYF
j_call: TRBJ2-5
v_call: TRBV19

cdr3_aa: CASSFRFGTSGNYNEQFF
j_call: TRBJ2-1
v_call: TRBV5-6

cdr3_aa: CASSGGGAGANVLTF
j_call: TRBJ2-6
v_call: TRBV19

cdr3_aa: CASSLAPHQETQYF
j_call: TRBJ2-5
v_call: TRBV5-1

cdr3_aa: CASSEGRAIAKNIQYF
j_call: TRBJ2-4
v_call: TRBV6-1

cdr3_aa: CASSPPGISTGGMAEAFF
j_call: TRBJ1-1
v_call: TRBV18

cdr3_aa: CASRGLDAATQYF
j_call: TRBJ2-5
v_call: TRBV6-6